The clone carrying this T cell receptor beta chain was found many times. The data stem from a study of T cells after yellow fever vaccination. Each CDR3 protein gets one entry after TCRdb re-called the 5' RACE reads with MiXCR. The sample consists of 250,000 to 400,000 distinct CDR3 sequences, approximately 4.3% of them appearing once. The source of this sequence is a man between 18 and 29 years old who received the YFV17D yellow fever vaccine. The starting material was PBMCs, obtained 15 days after the yellow fever booster vaccination.

The CDR3 spells CASRRTGDNQPQHF. The DNA of the CDR3 is TGTGCCAGCAGAAGGACAGGGGACAATCAGCCCCAGCATTTT. The rearrangement links TRBV6-6 to TRBJ1-5; 9 nucleotides agree with TRBD1. The germline CDR1 and CDR2 sequences are MNHNY and SVGAGI (reference sequence). This CDR3 comprises 14 residues. Trimming cost V 6 bases and J 3 bases; bases outside gene matches: 3.